This T cell receptor beta chain was sequenced in a study of blood T cell repertoires in COVID-19. Cohort 3 donors counted as recovered after two negative PCRs, clearance, or resolved symptoms. Measured with immunoSEQ multiplex PCR; TCRdb has only the in-frame clones, and not every one. This table has some 430,000 clones, about 90% appearing once. This CDR3 comprises 14 residues. Trimming left V 5 bases short and J 3 bases short, with 14 bases between. Germline lookup yields CDR1 GTSNPN and CDR2 SVGIG (reference sequence). The TCR comes from a man in his late teens or twenties who had recovered from COVID-19. V gene TRBV30 combines with J gene TRBJ1-5; D unresolved. The sequenced material came from PBMCs or T cells enriched from blood (not recorded which). The CDR3 protein is CAWEGGQSNQPQHF. The CDR3 coding sequence is TGTGCCTGGGAAGGAGGCCAATCCAATCAGCCCCAGCATTTT. The whole variable domain, filled in from reference TRBV30 and TRBJ1-5, reads SQTIHQWPATLVQPVGSPLSLECTVEGTSNPNLYWYRQAAGRGLQLLFYSVGIGQISSEVPQNLSASRPQDRQFILSSKKLLLSDSGFYLCAWEGGQSNQPQHFGDGTRLSIL.